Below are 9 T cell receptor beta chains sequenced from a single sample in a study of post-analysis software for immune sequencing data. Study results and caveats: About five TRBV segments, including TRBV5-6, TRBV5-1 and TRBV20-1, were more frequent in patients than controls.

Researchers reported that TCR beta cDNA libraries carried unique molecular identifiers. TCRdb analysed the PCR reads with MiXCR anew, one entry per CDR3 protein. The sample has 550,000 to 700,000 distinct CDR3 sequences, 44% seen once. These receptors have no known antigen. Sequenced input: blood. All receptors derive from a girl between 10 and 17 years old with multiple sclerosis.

DNA of the CDR3: TGTGCCAGCAGCTTAGTCCGACAGGGAAAATATAGCTCCTATAATTCACCCCTCCACTTT. This encodes CASSLVRQGKYSSYNSPLHF. This chain links TRBV7-3 with TRBJ1-6; the match to TRBD1 covers 7 bases. The V gene's germline CDR1 is SGHTA and CDR2 FQGTGA. This CDR3 contains 20 residues. The J segment lost 0 bases and the V segment lost 2 bases, leaving 13 bases of the junction unmatched.

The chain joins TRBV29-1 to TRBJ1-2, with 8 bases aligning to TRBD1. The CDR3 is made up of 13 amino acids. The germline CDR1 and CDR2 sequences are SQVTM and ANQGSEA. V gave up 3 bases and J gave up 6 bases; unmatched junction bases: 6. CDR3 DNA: TGCAGCGTTGACAGACCAGGGGGCGATGGCTACACCTTC. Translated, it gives CSVDRPGGDGYTF.

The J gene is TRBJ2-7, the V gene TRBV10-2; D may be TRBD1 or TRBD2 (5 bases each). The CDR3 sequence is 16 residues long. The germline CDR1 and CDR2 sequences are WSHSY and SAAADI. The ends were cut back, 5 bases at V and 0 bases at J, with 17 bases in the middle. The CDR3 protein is CASSHPGARSSYEQYF. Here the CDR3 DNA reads TGCGCCAGCAGTCACCCCGGGGCGAGGAGCTCCTACGAGCAGTACTTC.

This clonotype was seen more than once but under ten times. Here the CDR3 reads CASKGDITQYF. CDR3 in DNA: TGTGCCAGCAAAGGGGACATAACCCAGTACTTC. The chain links TRBV6-1 to TRBJ2-5, with TRBD1 as a possible D gene (6 bases). Trimming cost V 7 bases and J 8 bases, with 11 bases left between them. This CDR3 has 11 amino acids. Per the germline V gene, CDR1 is MNHNS and CDR2 is SASEGT.

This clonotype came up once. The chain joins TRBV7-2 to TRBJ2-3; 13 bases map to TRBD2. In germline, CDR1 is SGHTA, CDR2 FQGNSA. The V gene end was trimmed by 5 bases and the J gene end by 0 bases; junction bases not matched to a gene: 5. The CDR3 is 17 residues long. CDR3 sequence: CASSRRTSGGSTDTQYF. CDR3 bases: TGTGCCAGCAGCCGACGGACTAGCGGGGGTAGCACAGATACGCAGTATTTT. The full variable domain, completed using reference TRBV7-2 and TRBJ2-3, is GAGVSQSPSNKVTEKGKDVELRCDPISGHTALYWYRQSLGQGLEFLIYFQGNSAPDKSGLPSDRFSAERTGGSVSTLTIQRTQQEDSAVYLCASSRRTSGGSTDTQYFGPGTRLTVL.

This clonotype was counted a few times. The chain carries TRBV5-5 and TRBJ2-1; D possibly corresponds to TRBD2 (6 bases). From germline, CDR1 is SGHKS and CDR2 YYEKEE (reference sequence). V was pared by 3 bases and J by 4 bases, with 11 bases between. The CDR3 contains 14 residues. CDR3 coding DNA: TGTGCCAGCAGCTGGAGGGCGGGGTACAATGAGCAGTTCTTC. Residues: CASSWRAGYNEQFF.

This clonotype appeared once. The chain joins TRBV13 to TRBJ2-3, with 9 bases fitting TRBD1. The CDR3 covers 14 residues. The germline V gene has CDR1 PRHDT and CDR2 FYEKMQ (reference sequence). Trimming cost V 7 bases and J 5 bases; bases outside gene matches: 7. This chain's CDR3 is CASIRTGERDTQYF. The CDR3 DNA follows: TGTGCCAGCATCCGGACAGGGGAAAGAGATACGCAGTATTTT.

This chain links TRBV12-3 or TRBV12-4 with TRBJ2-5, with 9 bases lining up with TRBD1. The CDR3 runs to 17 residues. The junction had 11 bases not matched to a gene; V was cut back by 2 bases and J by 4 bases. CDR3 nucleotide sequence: TGTGCCAGCAGTTTAATCTCTGGGAGACAGGGGGGAGAGACCCAGTACTTC. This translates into CASSLISGRQGGETQYF.

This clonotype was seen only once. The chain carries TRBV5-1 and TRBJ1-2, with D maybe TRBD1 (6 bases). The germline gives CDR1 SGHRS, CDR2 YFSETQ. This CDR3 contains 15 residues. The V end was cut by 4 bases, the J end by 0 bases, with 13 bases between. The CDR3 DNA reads TGCGCCAGCAGCGCGTCCACAGGGTCTAACTATGGCTACACCTTC. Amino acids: CASSASTGSNYGYTF.